This T cell receptor (beta chain) derives from a study of T cell changes during pregnancy in multiple sclerosis. The CDR3 length is 12 residues. Trimming cost V 4 bases and J 4 bases, with 7 bases left between them. Germline values: CDR1 ENHRY, CDR2 SYGVKD. The protocol was immunoSEQ multiplex PCR, while the TCRdb copy is restricted to in-frame clones and leaves out a portion. In the table there are approximately 97,000 clones, about nine tenths of which are singletons. The sample here was peripheral blood, taken in the second trimester of pregnancy. This sequence originates from a female donor in good health, enrolled as a control in a pregnancy study. This chain connects TRBV10-3 to TRBJ1-2; unclear D gene. The CDR3 sequence is CAISGATYGYTF. CDR3 coding DNA: TGTGCCATCAGTGGGGCGACCTATGGCTACACCTTC.